This T cell receptor beta chain originates from a study of CD8+CD57+ T cells in acquired aplastic anemia (dated by TCRdb to between 2018 and 2020). Describing the broader study: Extracted DNA from sorted CD4+ and CD8+ cells averaged about 3 ug, ranging from roughly 0.2 to 30 ug. A CD8+CD57+ expansion meant a frequency higher than the mean frequency seen in healthy subjects. On the study overall, not on this receptor specifically: Patients and healthy controls showed no significant difference in CD8+ Simpson's diversity (P=0.060). About 30 CD8+ CDR3 sequences were found in both patients and controls but appeared to be highly expressed in patients and within the immunodominant clones of the patients.

Patients chosen for sequencing had shown expansion of CD8+CD57+ cells by flow cytometry. All patients had severe acquired aplastic anemia diagnosed by International Study of Aplastic Anemia and Agranulocytosis and Camitta criteria. No patient had received any therapy when blood was sampled. In the study, sorted CD4+ and CD8+ blood T cells from patients with severe aplastic anemia and from healthy subjects underwent deep sequencing of TCR repertoires. In the USA, patient enrollment took place under clinicaltrials.gov protocols 00001620, 01623167, 00001397, 00071045, 00081523 and 00961064. Ficoll-Paque density gradient centrifugation was used to isolate peripheral blood mononuclear cells. CD4+ and CD8+ T cells were sorted by FACS or magnetic beads before DNA extraction. CDR1 and CDR2 are read off the germline V gene as KGHDR and SFDVKD. Clipping removes 3 bases from V and 6 bases from J, with 5 as the unmatched junction base count. From the cysteine up to the phenylalanine, the CDR3 has a length of 14 residues. Only the CDR3 region is kept as DNA, spanning 42 bases read in frame from base 1.

On this clonotype itself: Its binding antigen is unknown. No base qualities exist here, and no much larger clone lies one base off it.

Genomic DNA was used as template for profiling of TCR beta VDJ combinations and CDR3 sequences. An Illumina HiSeq 2000 was used for TCR repertoire sequencing. Per the original workflow: TRBV/TRBJ rearrangement plots, CDR3 size and DJ length profiles, and Simpson's diversity index were used to assess repertoires. The most abundant DNA sequence in the deep sequencing data was taken as the immunodominant clone. CDR3 amino acid sequences were checked for sharing between subjects and were compared against published repertoires and the VDJdb database. Using fastp at Q25 and MiXCR, TCRdb reprocessed the public reads and kept productive beta chains. Each record represents a unique CDR3 protein, reported with the most common genes and DNA among its rows. For this entry, the V and J calls and clone size follow TCRdb and not the study's own pipeline. The sample table holds around 180,000 distinct CDR3 sequences, of which about half were seen once. 13% of the sample is held by the ten biggest clonotypes.

The V and J segments used are TRBV24-1 and TRBJ1-2, with 8 junctional bases fitting TRBD1. This receptor was identified in a human donor with aplastic anemia. Sequencing was performed on sorted CD4+, CD8+, or CD8+CD57+ T cells (not recorded which) from PBMCs. The bases are TGTGCCACCAGTGATAGGGCCAGGGGGCATGGCTACACCTTC. This gives the protein CATSDRARGHGYTF.